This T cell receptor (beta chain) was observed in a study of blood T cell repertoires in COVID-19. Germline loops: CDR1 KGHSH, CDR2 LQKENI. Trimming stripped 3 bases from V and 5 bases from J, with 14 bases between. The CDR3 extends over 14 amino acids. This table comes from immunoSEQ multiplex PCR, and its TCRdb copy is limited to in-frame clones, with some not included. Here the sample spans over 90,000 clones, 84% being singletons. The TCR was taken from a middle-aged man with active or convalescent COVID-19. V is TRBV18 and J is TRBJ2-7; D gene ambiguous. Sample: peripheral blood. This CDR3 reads CASSPQRGSHEQYF. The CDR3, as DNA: TGTGCCAGCTCACCTCAAAGAGGTTCCCACGAGCAGTACTTC.